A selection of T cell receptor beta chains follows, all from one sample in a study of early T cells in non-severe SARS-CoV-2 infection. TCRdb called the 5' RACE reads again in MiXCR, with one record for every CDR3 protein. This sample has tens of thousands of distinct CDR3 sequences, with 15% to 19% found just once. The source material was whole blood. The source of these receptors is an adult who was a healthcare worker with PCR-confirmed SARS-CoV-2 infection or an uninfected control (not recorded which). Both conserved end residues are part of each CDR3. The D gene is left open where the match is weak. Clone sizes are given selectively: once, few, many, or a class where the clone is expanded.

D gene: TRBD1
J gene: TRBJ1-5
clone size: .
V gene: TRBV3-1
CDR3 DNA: TGTGCCAGCAGCCCGAGAACAGGGGCCCCTCAGCCCCAGCATTTT
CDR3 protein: CASSPRTGAPQPQHF

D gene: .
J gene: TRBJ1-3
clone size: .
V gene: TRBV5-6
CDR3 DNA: TGTGCCAGCAGCTCGATGAGTCTCGCAGACTACTCTGGAAACACCATATATTTT
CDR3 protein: CASSSMSLADYSGNTIYF

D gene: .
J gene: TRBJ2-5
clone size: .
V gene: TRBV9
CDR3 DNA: TGTGCCAGCAGCCCGAGGACAGAAGGGCAGACCCAGTACTTC
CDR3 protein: CASSPRTEGQTQYF

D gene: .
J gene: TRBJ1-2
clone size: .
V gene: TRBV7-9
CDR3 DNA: TGTGCCAGCAGTTGGAGTGAGAGGGGCAGCTATGGCTACACCTTC
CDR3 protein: CASSWSERGSYGYTF

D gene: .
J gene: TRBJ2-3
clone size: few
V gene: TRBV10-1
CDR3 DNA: TGCGCCAGCAGTGAGTGGAGTGGATATACGCAGTATTTT
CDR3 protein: CASSEWSGYTQYF

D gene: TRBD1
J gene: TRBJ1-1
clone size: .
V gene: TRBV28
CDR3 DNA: TGTGCCAGCAGTACTCAGACAGGGGGCTCGCGTGAAGCTTTCTTT
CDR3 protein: CASSTQTGGSREAFF

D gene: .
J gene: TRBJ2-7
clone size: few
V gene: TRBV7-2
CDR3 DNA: TGTGCCAGCAGCTTAGTCCGCGGCGGGCAGTACTTC
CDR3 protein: CASSLVRGGQYF

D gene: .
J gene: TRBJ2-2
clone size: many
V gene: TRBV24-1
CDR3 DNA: TGTGCCACCAGTGACATGGGACTCAATGGGCCTTACACCGGGGAGCTGTTTTTT
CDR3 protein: CATSDMGLNGPYTGELFF

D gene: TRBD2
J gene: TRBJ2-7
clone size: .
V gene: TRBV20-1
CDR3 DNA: TGCAGTGCTAGAGATAGTGGGACTAGCGGGGCGTTAGCCTACGAGCAGTACTTC
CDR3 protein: CSARDSGTSGALAYEQYF

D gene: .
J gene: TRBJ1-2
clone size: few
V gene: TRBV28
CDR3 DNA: TGTGCCAGCAGTTTAGGCGCAAGAAGCTATGGCTACACCTTC
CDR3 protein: CASSLGARSYGYTF

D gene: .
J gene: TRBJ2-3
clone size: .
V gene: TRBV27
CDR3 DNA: TGTGCCAGCAGTGCCGGACTTAGTGCAGATACGCAGTATTTT
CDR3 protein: CASSAGLSADTQYF

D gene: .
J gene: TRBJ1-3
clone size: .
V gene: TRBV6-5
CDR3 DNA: TGTGCCAGCAGTTACGACACTCACTCTGGAAACACCATATATTTT
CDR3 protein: CASSYDTHSGNTIYF

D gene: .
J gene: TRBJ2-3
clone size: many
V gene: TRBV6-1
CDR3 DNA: TGTGCCAGCAGGGAAATCGGACGCGATACGCAGTATTTT
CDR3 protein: CASREIGRDTQYF

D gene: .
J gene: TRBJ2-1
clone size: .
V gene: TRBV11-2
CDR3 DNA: TGTGCCAGCAGCCCTGGGGGGTCCCCTTACAATGAGCAGTTCTTC
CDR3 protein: CASSPGGSPYNEQFF

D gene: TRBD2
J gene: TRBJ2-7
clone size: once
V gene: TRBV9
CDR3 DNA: TGTGCCAGCAGCGGGGGACTAGCGGGAGGAGGCGAGCAGTACTTC
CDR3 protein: CASSGGLAGGGEQYF

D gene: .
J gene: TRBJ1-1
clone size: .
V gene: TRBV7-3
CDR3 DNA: TGTGCCAGCTCCCGGACGCCTAACACTGAAGCTTTCTTT
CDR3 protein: CASSRTPNTEAFF

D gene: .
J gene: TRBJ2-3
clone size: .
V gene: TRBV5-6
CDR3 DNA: TGTGCCAGCAGCTTGGCCGTTATGGGCACAGATACGCAGTATTTT
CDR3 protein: CASSLAVMGTDTQYF

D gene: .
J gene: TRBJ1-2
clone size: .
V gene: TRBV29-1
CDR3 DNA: TGCAGCGTTGGGGGCAGGGGTCAAGGCTACACCTTC
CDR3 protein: CSVGGRGQGYTF

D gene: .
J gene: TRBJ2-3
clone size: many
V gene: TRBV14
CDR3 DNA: TGTGCCAGCAGCCAAGAGCTTCTGAGACGCACAGATACGCAGTATTTT
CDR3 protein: CASSQELLRRTDTQYF

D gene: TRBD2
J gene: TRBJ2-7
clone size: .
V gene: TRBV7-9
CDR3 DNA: TGTGCCAGCACCGGGGGGTATCGAAACTACGAGCAGTACTTC
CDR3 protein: CASTGGYRNYEQYF